What follows are 12 T cell receptor beta chains derived from one specimen sequenced in a study of T-cell memory formation after mild COVID-19 (dated by TCRdb to the early 2020s). The method was 5' RACE. The listed sequencing device is Illumina NovaSeq 6000. The raw public reads went through TCRdb reprocessing: fastp at Q25, MiXCR clone calling, in-frame beta chains kept. Identical CDR3 protein sequences are pooled into one entry, listed with their most common genes and DNA. This sample lists roughly 600,000 distinct CDR3 sequences; about 20% were detected once. The leading ten clones occupy about 12% of the sample. Sequences were obtained from PBMCs or a T cell subset sorted from them (not recorded which). The source of these receptors is an adult woman who had mild COVID-19 (a few samples of this study predate the infection). The sample titles of this study are shuffled in the database, so cell type and time point are left out; the donor was told from shared clones.

This clonotype was observed a few times. This rearrangement joins TRBV10-3 to TRBJ2-7; 7 nucleotides line up with TRBD2. This CDR3 contains 13 residues. Germline assignment: CDR1 ENHRY and CDR2 SYGVKD. Germline trimming cut 10 bases from V and 2 bases from J; bases unmatched to any gene: 8. The CDR3 reads CATLLAGAYEQYF. In nucleotides, the CDR3 is TGTGCCACCCTCCTCGCGGGGGCCTACGAGCAGTACTTC.

There are a few counts of this clonotype. V gene TRBV5-5 combines with J gene TRBJ1-4; D is unclear. Trimming pared 0 bases from V and 6 bases from J, leaving 15 bases between. The CDR3 loop spans 16 amino acids. The germline CDR1 and CDR2 sequences are SGHKS and YYEKEE (reference sequence). The chain's CDR3 is CASSLGADRRDEKLFF. For the CDR3, the DNA is TGTGCCAGCAGCTTGGGGGCGGATAGGCGGGATGAAAAACTGTTTTTT.

There are many counts of this clonotype. This chain links TRBV23-1 with TRBJ2-5; 7 nucleotides line up with TRBD1. TRBV23-1 is an ORF for which the function is uncertain. The trim removed 8 bases at V and 1 base at J, leaving 7 bases unmatched. The CDR3 has 14 residues. The chain's CDR3 is CASRPGTVQETQYF. For the CDR3, the DNA is TGCGCCAGCCGACCCGGGACAGTCCAAGAGACCCAGTACTTC.

This clonotype turned up a few times. V is TRBV20-1 and J is TRBJ2-1; TRBD2 agrees at 11 bases. The CDR3 length is 14 residues. V lost 5 bases to trimming and J lost 5 bases; unmatched junction nucleotides: 5. Germline CDR1 and CDR2: DFQATT and SNEGSKA (reference sequence). CDR3 DNA sequence: TGCAGTGCTTATAGCGGGGGGGCTAACAATGAGCAGTTCTTC. Residues: CSAYSGGANNEQFF.

V usage is TRBV6-6 and J usage is TRBJ2-7; 9 bases agree with TRBD2. The CDR3 sequence is 15 residues long. With 5 bases clipped from V and 3 bases from J, the junction kept 8 bases outside the gene matches. CDR1 is MNHNY, CDR2 SVGAGI, per germline (reference sequence). The CDR3 DNA reads TGTGCCAGCAGTCCCTATAGCGGGAGTATCTACGAGCAGTACTTC. This codes for CASSPYSGSIYEQYF.

At least ten counts were recorded for this clonotype. CDR3 sequence (DNA): TGTGCCAGCAGCTTGGGAGGACTAGCGGGTACCGGGGAGCTGTTTTTT. Translating gives CASSLGGLAGTGELFF. This sequence joins TRBV7-3 and TRBJ2-2, with 11 bases aligning to TRBD2. The V segment lost 3 bases and the J segment 5 bases; nucleotides outside the gene matches: 5. This CDR3 is 16 amino acids long. In germline, CDR1 is SGHTA, CDR2 FQGTGA.

The V gene is TRBV4-1, the J gene TRBJ1-2, with D tentatively TRBD1 (5 bases). The germline V gene encodes CDR1 MGHRA and CDR2 YSYEKL. Trimming took off 0 bases at V and 2 bases at J, with 13 bases between the two ends. The CDR3 consists of 16 residues. This CDR3 reads CASSQEPGLKNYGYTF. CDR3 bases: TGCGCCAGCAGCCAAGAACCGGGACTAAAGAACTATGGCTACACCTTC.

The rearrangement joins TRBV5-4 to TRBJ2-2; D is uncertain. Germline CDR1 reads SGHNT; CDR2 reads YYREEE (reference sequence). This CDR3 spans 14 amino acids. V gave up 6 bases and J gave up 2 bases, with 11 bases separating them. Here the CDR3 reads CASTQARNTGELFF. Written as DNA, the CDR3 is TGTGCCAGCACCCAGGCCCGAAACACCGGGGAGCTGTTTTTT.

The table lists this clonotype with many counts. The CDR3 DNA sequence: TGTGCCAGCAGCTTGGCCGGGCTAGCGGGGGGGCTAAGGTACAATGAGCAGTTCTTC. It codes for CASSLAGLAGGLRYNEQFF. The chain joins TRBV5-4 to TRBJ2-1; 12 bases are a match to TRBD2. Germline loops: CDR1 SGHNT, CDR2 YYREEE (reference sequence). The CDR3 sequence is 19 residues long. Germline trimming cut 0 bases from V and 4 bases from J; bases unmatched to any gene: 11.

This clonotype was recorded many times. The chain recombines TRBV5-1 with TRBJ2-3; 14 bases map to TRBD2. The germline V gene has CDR1 SGHRS and CDR2 YFSETQ. The V and J ends lost 2 bases and 6 bases, in that order; junction bases with no gene match: 8. The CDR3 extends over 17 amino acids. CDR3 sequence: CASSFGTSGSRLDTQYF. CDR3 bases: TGCGCCAGCAGCTTTGGGACTAGCGGGAGTCGGCTGGATACGCAGTATTTT.

This clonotype was counted between two and nine times. The CDR3 loop is CASSQLAGVFTDTQYF. The CDR3, as DNA: TGTGCCAGCAGCCAACTAGCGGGAGTTTTCACAGATACGCAGTATTTT. The chain uses TRBV4-2 and TRBJ2-3, with 10 bases that match TRBD2. Germline loops: CDR1 LGHNA, CDR2 YNFKEQ. Trimming removed 2 bases from V and 2 bases from J; junction bases left unmatched: 4. This CDR3 has 16 amino acids.

Here the CDR3 reads CASSQGVSHGSGTDTQYF. In nucleotides, the CDR3 is TGCGCCAGCAGCCAAGGCGTTTCCCACGGGAGCGGCACAGATACGCAGTATTTT. The chain recombines TRBV4-1 with TRBJ2-3; D is perhaps TRBD2 (6 bases). The CDR3 loop spans 18 amino acids. CDR1 is MGHRA and CDR2 is YSYEKL in the germline V gene. Trimming pared 1 base from V and 1 base from J, leaving 18 bases between.